This T cell receptor (beta chain) was recovered during a study of cytomegalovirus exposure and HLA in healthy donors. Study-wide points: The study flagged approximately 180 TCR beta chains as cytomegalovirus-associated. The presence/absence work took it that sequencing depth was about the same across donors. On later analysis, the bulk of CMV-associated TCR beta chains appeared to be HLA-restricted.

The CDR3 runs to 15 residues. With 3 bases removed from V and 7 bases from J, the gap between germline ends came to 15 bases. In germline, CDR1 is LNHDA, CDR2 SQIVND (reference sequence). Amplification used 60 Vbeta primers and 13 Jbeta primers. Repertoires were generated with immunoSEQ multiplex PCR, while TCRdb's copy carries only in-frame clones and drops some. Of about 120,000 clones in the sample, around 63% were seen once. Note on this clone: What it recognizes is unknown.

The sequencing sample was made of PBMCs. The clonotype comes from a man aged 35-49 years in good health and CMV-seropositive. The rearrangement links TRBV19 to TRBJ2-2, with a possible D match to TRBD1 (5 bases). The CDR3 protein is CASSIRSAGRGELFF. The CDR3 region has the DNA TGTGCCAGTAGTATTAGATCGGCAGGGCGCGGGGAGCTGTTTTTT.